What follows is one T cell receptor beta chain and its context. The CDR3 has 14 residues. Germline CDR1 SNHLY, CDR2 FYNNEI. V lost 8 bases and J 0 bases, leaving 10 bases between the germline ends. Per the original data handling: Amplified reference gene primers provided the basis for estimating nucleated cell counts. Repertoires were generated with immunoSEQ multiplex PCR, while TCRdb's copy carries only in-frame clones and drops some. That table gives V, J and clone size, and the DNA gave D and trimming. The data contain 200,000 to 250,000 clones, about 85% of them seen just once; the ten biggest clones take up 15% to 20%. The data are from a study of blood T cell repertoires in COVID-19. Study information: Both acute and convalescent COVID-19 samples were obtained from the United States, Italy and Spain. Sample material is recorded as cDNA or gDNA derived from T cells, B-cell-depleted T cells, or PBMCs.

Sequencing input: peripheral blood. V usage is TRBV2 and J usage is TRBJ2-2; D gene uncertain. This TCR was recovered from a woman of 80 years or more with active or convalescent COVID-19. CDR3: CASRRSPNTGELFF. The CDR3, as DNA: TGTGCCAGCCGTCGTTCCCCGAACACCGGGGAGCTGTTTTTT.